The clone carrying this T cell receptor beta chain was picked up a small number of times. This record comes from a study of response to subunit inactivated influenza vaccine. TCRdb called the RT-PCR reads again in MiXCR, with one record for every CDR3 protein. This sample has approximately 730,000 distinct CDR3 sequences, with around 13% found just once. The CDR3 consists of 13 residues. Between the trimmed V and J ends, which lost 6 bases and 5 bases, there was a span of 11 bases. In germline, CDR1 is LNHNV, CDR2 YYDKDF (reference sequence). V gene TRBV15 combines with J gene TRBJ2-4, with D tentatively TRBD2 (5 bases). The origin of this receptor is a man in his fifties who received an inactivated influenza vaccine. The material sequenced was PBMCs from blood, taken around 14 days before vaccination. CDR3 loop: CATRLDPQNIQYF. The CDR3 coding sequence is TGTGCCACCAGACTAGACCCGCAAAACATTCAGTACTTC.